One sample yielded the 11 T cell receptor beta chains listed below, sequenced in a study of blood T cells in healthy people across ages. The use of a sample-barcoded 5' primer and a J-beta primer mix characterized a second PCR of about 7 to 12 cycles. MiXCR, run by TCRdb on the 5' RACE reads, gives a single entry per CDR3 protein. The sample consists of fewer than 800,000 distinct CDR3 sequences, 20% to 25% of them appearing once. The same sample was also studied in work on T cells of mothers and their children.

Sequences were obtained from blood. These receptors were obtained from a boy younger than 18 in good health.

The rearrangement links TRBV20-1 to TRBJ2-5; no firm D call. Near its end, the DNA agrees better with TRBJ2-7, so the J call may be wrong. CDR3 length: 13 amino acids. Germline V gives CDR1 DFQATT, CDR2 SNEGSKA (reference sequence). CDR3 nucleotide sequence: TGCAGTGCTAGAAAAGGAAAGGGCTACGAGCAGTACTTC. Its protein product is CSARKGKGYEQYF.

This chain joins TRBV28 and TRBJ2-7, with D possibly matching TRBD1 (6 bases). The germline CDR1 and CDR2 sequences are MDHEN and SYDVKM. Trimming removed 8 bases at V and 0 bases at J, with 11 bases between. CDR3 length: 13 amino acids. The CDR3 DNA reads TGTGCCAGCCAGGGGTTGAGCTCCTACGAGCAGTACTTC. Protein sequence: CASQGLSSYEQYF.

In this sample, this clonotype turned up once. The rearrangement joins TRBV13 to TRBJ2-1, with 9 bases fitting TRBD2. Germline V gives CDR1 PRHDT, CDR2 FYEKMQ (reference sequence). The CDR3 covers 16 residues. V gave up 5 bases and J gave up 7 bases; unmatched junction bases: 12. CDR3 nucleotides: TGTGCCAGCAGCGCCAGCCCTAGCGGGGTCCTAAATGAGCAGTTCTTC. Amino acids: CASSASPSGVLNEQFF.

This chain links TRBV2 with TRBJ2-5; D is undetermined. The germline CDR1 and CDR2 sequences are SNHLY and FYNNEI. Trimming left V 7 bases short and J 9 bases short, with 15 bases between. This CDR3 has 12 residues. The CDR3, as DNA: TGTGCCAGCAAAGAAGGTGGAGCCGCCCAGTACTTC. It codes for CASKEGGAAQYF. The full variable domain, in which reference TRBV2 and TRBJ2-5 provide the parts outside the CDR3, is EPEVTQTPSHQVTQMGQEVILRCVPISNHLYFYWYRQILGQKVEFLVSFYNNEISEKSEIFDDQFSVERPDGSNFTLKIRSTKLEDSAMYFCASKEGGAAQYFGPGTRLLVL.

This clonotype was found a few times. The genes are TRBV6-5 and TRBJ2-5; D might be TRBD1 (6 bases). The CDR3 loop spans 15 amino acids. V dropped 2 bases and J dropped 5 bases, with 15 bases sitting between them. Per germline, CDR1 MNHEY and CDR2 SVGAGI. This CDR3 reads CASSYPNRDKETQYF. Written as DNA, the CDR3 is TGTGCCAGCAGTTACCCCAACCGGGACAAGGAGACCCAGTACTTC.

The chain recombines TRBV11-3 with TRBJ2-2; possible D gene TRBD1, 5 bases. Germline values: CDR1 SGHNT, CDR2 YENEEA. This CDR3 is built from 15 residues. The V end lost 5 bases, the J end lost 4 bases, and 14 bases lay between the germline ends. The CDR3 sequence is CASSSRRVITGELFF. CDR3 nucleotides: TGTGCCAGCAGCAGCCGCAGGGTGATCACCGGGGAGCTGTTTTTT.

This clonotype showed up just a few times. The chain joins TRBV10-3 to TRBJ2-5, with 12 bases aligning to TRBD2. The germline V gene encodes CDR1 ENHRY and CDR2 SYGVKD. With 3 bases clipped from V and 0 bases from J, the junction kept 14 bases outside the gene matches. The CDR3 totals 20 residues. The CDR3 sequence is CAISETALTSGGTYQETQYF. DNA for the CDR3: TGTGCCATCAGTGAAACAGCCTTAACTAGCGGGGGGACGTACCAAGAGACCCAGTACTTC.

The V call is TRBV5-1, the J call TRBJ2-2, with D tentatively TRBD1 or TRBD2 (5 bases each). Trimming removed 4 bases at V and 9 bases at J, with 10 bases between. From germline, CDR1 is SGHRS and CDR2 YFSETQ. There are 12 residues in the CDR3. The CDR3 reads CASSPGPRELFF. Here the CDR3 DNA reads TGCGCCAGCAGCCCGGGGCCCAGGGAGCTGTTTTTT.

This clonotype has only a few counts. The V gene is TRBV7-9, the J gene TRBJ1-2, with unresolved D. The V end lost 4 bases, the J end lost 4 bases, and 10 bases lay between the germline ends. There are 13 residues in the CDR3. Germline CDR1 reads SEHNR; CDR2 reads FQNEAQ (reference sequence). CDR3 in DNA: TGTGCCAGCAGCTCCGATAAAATCTATGGCTACACCTTC. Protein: CASSSDKIYGYTF.

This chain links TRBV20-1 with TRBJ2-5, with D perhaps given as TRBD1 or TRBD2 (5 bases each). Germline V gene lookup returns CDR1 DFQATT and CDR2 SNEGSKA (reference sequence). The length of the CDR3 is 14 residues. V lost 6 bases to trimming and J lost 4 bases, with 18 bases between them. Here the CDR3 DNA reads TGCAGTGCCACCGAGGGCAGGGTGAGAGAGACCCAGTACTTC. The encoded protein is CSATEGRVRETQYF.

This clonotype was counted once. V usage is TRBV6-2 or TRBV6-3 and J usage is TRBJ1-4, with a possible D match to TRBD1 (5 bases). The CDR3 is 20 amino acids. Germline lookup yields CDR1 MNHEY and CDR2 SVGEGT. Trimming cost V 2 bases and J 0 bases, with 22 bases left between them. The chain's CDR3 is CASSYDPAAGSITTNEKLFF. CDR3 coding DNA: TGTGCCAGCAGTTACGATCCGGCCGCAGGGTCGATTACAACTAATGAAAAACTGTTTTTT.